These T cell receptor beta chains were read from a single sample in a study of CD8 T cells in Susac syndrome. TCRdb ran MiXCR on the immunoSEQ multiplex PCR reads and lists one entry per CDR3 protein. The table lists 150,000 to 200,000 distinct CDR3 sequences, around 93% of them singletons. Sequencing used CD8+ T cells from PBMCs. Every receptor here comes from a human donor with Susac syndrome. The CDR3 runs from the conserved cysteine through the conserved F or W. D genes are given only for firm matches. Rows may omit the clone size; those that give it use once, few, many or a size class.

D | J | size | V | DNA | CDR3
TRBD1 | TRBJ2-3 | once | TRBV20-1 | TGCAGTGCTAGTTATGGGGACAGGAGTGCAGATACGCAGTATTTT | CSASYGDRSADTQYF
NA | TRBJ2-6 | NA | TRBV18 | TGTGCCAGCTCACCACAGGGTGCGGCTGGGGCCAACGTCCTGACTTTC | CASSPQGAAGANVLTF
NA | TRBJ2-5 | NA | TRBV6-5 | TGTGCCAGCAGTCCCTCACCAGGGATCCAAGAGACCCAGTACTTC | CASSPSPGIQETQYF
NA | TRBJ2-7 | NA | TRBV5-4 | TGTGCCAGCAGCTTGAACCCTGGCTCCTACGAGCAGTACTTC | CASSLNPGSYEQYF
TRBD1 | TRBJ1-2 | NA | TRBV12-3/TRBV12-4 | TGTGCCAGCAGATATCGGGACAGCTATGGCTACACCTTC | CASRYRDSYGYTF
NA | TRBJ1-2 | NA | TRBV27 | TGTGCCAGCAGTGCTACAGGGCTTAACTATGGCTACACCTTC | CASSATGLNYGYTF
NA | TRBJ2-3 | NA | TRBV29-1 | TGCAGCGTTGAGGCAGATACGCAGTATTTT | CSVEADTQYF
NA | TRBJ1-4 | NA | TRBV10-3 | TGTGCCATCAGTGAGGAGACACACGATGAAAAACTGTTTTTT | CAISEETHDEKLFF
TRBD2 | TRBJ2-5 | few | TRBV29-1 | TGCAGCGCAGAGACTAGCGGGGAGGAGACCCAGTACTTC | CSAETSGEETQYF
TRBD2 | TRBJ2-4 | NA | TRBV6-1 | TGTGCCAGCAGCTTCTTAGCGGGAAAGTCTGGAGCCAAAAACATTCAGTACTTC | CASSFLAGKSGAKNIQYF
TRBD1 | TRBJ1-2 | NA | TRBV30 | TGTGCCTGGAGTCCTACCTCAGGGGGCTATGGCTACACCTTC | CAWSPTSGGYGYTF
NA | TRBJ2-5 | NA | TRBV7-3 | TGTGCCAGCAGTTCGGGACCTACGGGCCTGGAGACCCAGTACTTC | CASSSGPTGLETQYF
TRBD2 | TRBJ2-2 | NA | TRBV18 | TGTGCCAGCTCACCACCGGGACTAGCGGACACCGGGGAGCTGTTTTTT | CASSPPGLADTGELFF
TRBD2 | TRBJ2-1 | once | TRBV13 | TGTGCCAGTGCCGGGACTAGCGGGGCGAGCTCCTACAATGAGCAGTTCTTC | CASAGTSGASSYNEQFF
TRBD1 | TRBJ1-1 | NA | TRBV27 | TGTGCCAGCAGTTCTAGGACAGGGACGAACACTGAAGCTTTCTTT | CASSSRTGTNTEAFF
TRBD2 | TRBJ2-3 | NA | TRBV15 | TGTGCCACCAGCAGAGGACTAGCGGGAGAGGGAGATACGCAGTATTTT | CATSRGLAGEGDTQYF
TRBD2 | TRBJ2-7 | NA | TRBV13 | TGTGCCAGCAGCCTCCGGGGGGGGATCTCCTACGAGCAGTACTTC | CASSLRGGISYEQYF
NA | TRBJ2-7 | NA | TRBV9 | TGTGCCAGCAGCGTAGCGGGTTTGGGGTCAGACTACGAGCAGTACTTC | CASSVAGLGSDYEQYF
NA | TRBJ2-1 | NA | TRBV13 | TGTGCCAGCAGCTTAGCTGAGCGCCCCGCCTACAATGAGCAGTTCTTC | CASSLAERPAYNEQFF
TRBD1 | TRBJ2-5 | NA | TRBV23-1 | TGCGCCAGCAGGACAAGGACAGGGCAAGAGACCCAGTACTTC | CASRTRTGQETQYF
TRBD1 | TRBJ2-1 | NA | TRBV9 | TGTGCCAGCAGCGTAACGCCGGGACAGGGTAGGGATGAGCAGTTCTTC | CASSVTPGQGRDEQFF
NA | TRBJ2-5 | NA | TRBV20-1 | TGCAGTGCTAGCATGGGGGCCCAGTACTTC | CSASMGAQYF
NA | TRBJ1-2 | NA | TRBV20-1 | TGCAGTGCTAGCGTGGAGGGGAGCACAAACTATGGCTACACCTTC | CSASVEGSTNYGYTF
TRBD1 | TRBJ1-1 | NA | TRBV20-1 | TGCAGTGCCCCGAGGGGGCAGTTCATGAACACTGAAGCTTTCTTT | CSAPRGQFMNTEAFF
NA | TRBJ2-2 | NA | TRBV4-1 | TGCGCCAGCAGCACAACTATGGTCACCGGGGAGCTGTTTTTT | CASSTTMVTGELFF
TRBD2 | TRBJ2-2 | NA | TRBV7-9 | TGTGCCAGCAGCCCCGGGAGCGGGATCACCGGGGAGCTGTTTTTT | CASSPGSGITGELFF
TRBD2 | TRBJ2-7 | once | TRBV4-1 | TGCGCCAGCAGCCGGGTGACTAGCGGGGGAGACTACGAGCAGTACTTC | CASSRVTSGGDYEQYF
TRBD2 | TRBJ2-2 | NA | TRBV7-9 | TGTGCCAGCAGCCCAGGACTAGCGGGAGGGTTGAATACCGGGGAGCTGTTTTTT | CASSPGLAGGLNTGELFF
TRBD2 | TRBJ2-1 | NA | TRBV10-3 | TGTGCCACGGGACTAGCGGGGGCGAGTGAGCAGTTCTTC | CATGLAGASEQFF
NA | TRBJ1-1 | NA | TRBV4-1 | TGCGCCAGCAGCCCGCCAGACTTGCGGAGTGAAGCTTTCTTT | CASSPPDLRSEAFF
NA | TRBJ1-2 | NA | TRBV5-4 | TGTGCCAGCAGCTTGGCCAAGGGAACGGTGGCTTATGGCTACACCTTC | CASSLAKGTVAYGYTF
TRBD2 | TRBJ2-1 | NA | TRBV5-1 | TGCGCCAGCAGGCTAGCGGGGGGTTCCCACAATGAGCAGTTCTTC | CASRLAGGSHNEQFF
TRBD2 | TRBJ2-1 | NA | TRBV2 | TGTGCCAGCAGGGGAGCGGGAGGGTTAATCAATGAGCAGTTCTTC | CASRGAGGLINEQFF